This T cell receptor beta chain was obtained from a study of T cell changes during pregnancy in multiple sclerosis. Germline loops: CDR1 KGHSH, CDR2 LQKENI. The trim removed 3 bases at V and 1 base at J, leaving 3 bases unmatched. This CDR3 region has 16 residues. The repertoire was sequenced with immunoSEQ multiplex PCR; TCRdb's copy has only in-frame clones and lacks some. Of tens of thousands of clones listed, 92% were seen once; the top ten hold around 2.3%. The sequence came from a female donor with multiple sclerosis, enrolled in a pregnancy study. Sample: peripheral blood, taken in the first trimester of pregnancy. The chain has TRBV18 and TRBJ2-6; 7 bases line up with TRBD1. CDR3 sequence reads: CASSPAGGSGANVLTF. The CDR3 DNA is TGTGCCAGCTCACCCGCAGGGGGATCTGGGGCCAACGTCCTGACTTTC.